Each of the 25 T cell receptor beta chains below was sequenced from the same sample in a study of graft-versus-host responses after intestinal transplantation. Their recognized antigens are unknown. Method: immunoSEQ multiplex PCR; TCRdb's copy keeps in-frame clones and lacks some. The sample gives about 59,000 clones, 94% of which show up once; approximately 0.4% is in the top ten. The sequences come from unstimulated CD4+ T cells sorted from spleen or lymph node cells, collected before transplant. These receptors came from a human donor who was the organ donor for an intestinal transplant.

V gene TRBV4-2 combines with J gene TRBJ2-3; D gene ambiguous. There are 16 residues in the CDR3. Germline values: CDR1 LGHNA, CDR2 YNFKEQ. V was clipped by 1 base and J by 3 bases, with 14 bases between them. CDR3 nucleotides: TGTGCCAGCAGCCAAGGGGTGGCCGCGGCTACAGATACGCAGTATTTT. It is translated as CASSQGVAAATDTQYF.

V gene TRBV5-6 combines with J gene TRBJ2-1; D is uncertain. CDR3 size: 15 residues. Germline CDR1 and CDR2: SGHDT and YYEEEE. The V and J ends lost 1 base and 4 bases respectively, with 12 bases between them. The CDR3 here is CASSLIRAGYNEQFF. The CDR3 region has the DNA TGTGCCAGCAGCTTGATAAGGGCAGGATACAATGAGCAGTTCTTC.

The V gene is TRBV9, the J gene TRBJ1-3; D gene uncertain. CDR3 length: 17 amino acids. Trimming removed 4 bases at V and 6 bases at J, with 23 bases between. Germline loops: CDR1 SGDLS, CDR2 YYNGEE. For the CDR3, the DNA is TGTGCCAGCAGCACCCAACCGACTTATTTGAGCCTAAACACCATATATTTT. Translation gives CASSTQPTYLSLNTIYF.

The table lists this clone with a count of one. This chain connects TRBV4-1 to TRBJ2-3; 11 bases are shared with TRBD1. The CDR3 contains 15 residues. After removal of 1 base from V and 4 bases from J, the junction contained 1 base not matched to a gene. Per the germline V gene, CDR1 is MGHRA and CDR2 is YSYEKL. This CDR3 is CASSQGGQGADTQYF. The CDR3 coding sequence is TGCGCCAGCAGCCAAGGGGGACAGGGGGCAGATACGCAGTATTTT.

The chain is built from TRBV7-2 and TRBJ2-4, with D possibly TRBD2 on 6 matching bases. Germline V gene sequence: CDR1 SGHTA, CDR2 FQGNSA. CDR3 length: 15 amino acids. The V gene lost 8 bases and the J gene lost 1 base, with 15 bases spanning the gap. The DNA for the CDR3 is TGTGCCAGCGGCCCGGGAGTCAAGGCCAAAAACATTCAGTACTTC. The encoded protein is CASGPGVKAKNIQYF.

CDR3 residues: CASSHIAGGRYEQFF. Here the CDR3 DNA reads TGTGCCAGCAGTCATATAGCGGGGGGCCGCTATGAGCAGTTCTTC. The chain links TRBV6-1 to TRBJ2-1; the match to TRBD2 covers 10 bases. The germline V gene has CDR1 MNHNS and CDR2 SASEGT. The CDR3 is 15 amino acids. Trimming cost V 5 bases and J 8 bases; bases outside gene matches: 9.

This clone appeared once. The rearrangement uses TRBV2 and TRBJ2-5; D might be TRBD1 (5 bases). From germline, CDR1 is SNHLY and CDR2 FYNNEI. V was pared by 5 bases and J by 1 base, with 17 bases between. The CDR3 has 16 residues. This CDR3 reads CASSLIPQALQETQYF. CDR3 bases: TGTGCCAGCAGTTTGATCCCACAGGCTCTCCAAGAGACCCAGTACTTC. Complete variable domain (other parts from reference TRBV2 and TRBJ2-5): EPEVTQTPSHQVTQMGQEVILRCVPISNHLYFYWYRQILGQKVEFLVSFYNNEISEKSEIFDDQFSVERPDGSNFTLKIRSTKLEDSAMYFCASSLIPQALQETQYFGPGTRLLVL.

The gene calls are TRBV4-2 and TRBJ2-1; 12 bases line up with TRBD2. Per germline, CDR1 LGHNA and CDR2 YNFKEQ. The length of the CDR3 is 18 residues. J was trimmed by 4 bases and V by 0 bases; bases with no gene match: 7. CDR3 nucleotide sequence: TGTGCCAGCAGCCAAGAAAGGCTAGCGGGGGGGAGATACAATGAGCAGTTCTTC. This codes for CASSQERLAGGRYNEQFF.

Only one count was recorded for this clone. J is TRBJ1-1 and V is TRBV9, with D possibly being TRBD1 (5 bases). The germline CDR1 and CDR2 sequences are SGDLS and YYNGEE. The V and J ends lost 0 bases and 1 base respectively, with 16 bases between them. This CDR3 is 17 amino acids long. The CDR3 DNA follows: TGTGCCAGCAGCGTAGAACCGGGACTAAAGTCGAACACTGAAGCTTTCTTT. Amino acid sequence: CASSVEPGLKSNTEAFF.

This clone has just one count. V gene TRBV6-5 combines with J gene TRBJ2-5, with TRBD1 matching 10 bases. The J call may be mistaken, given a closer DNA end match to TRBJ2-7. Germline values: CDR1 MNHEY, CDR2 SVGAGI. The length of the CDR3 is 14 residues. The CDR3: CASSYRDRGFEQYF. Written as DNA, the CDR3 is TGTGCCAGCAGTTACCGGGACAGGGGTTTCGAGCAGTACTTC.

CDR3 region: CASSRIRGAEQETQYF. CDR3 DNA: TGTGCCAGTAGTAGAATAAGGGGGGCCGAACAAGAGACCCAGTACTTC. The V call is TRBV19, the J call TRBJ2-5, with D perhaps TRBD1 or TRBD2 (6 bases each). The V end was cut by 4 bases, the J end by 2 bases, with 17 bases between. CDR3 length: 16 residues. From germline, CDR1 is LNHDA and CDR2 SQIVND (reference sequence).

V gene TRBV4-3 combines with J gene TRBJ2-1, with D possibly being TRBD2 (5 bases). The germline V gene has CDR1 LGHNA and CDR2 YSLEER. Trimming took off 0 bases at V and 1 base at J, with 7 bases between the two ends. CDR3 length: 15 amino acids. As DNA, the CDR3 is TGCGCCAGCAGCCAAGATTGGAGGTCCTACAATGAGCAGTTCTTC. Translating gives CASSQDWRSYNEQFF.

The gene calls are TRBV2 and TRBJ2-1; 8 positions agree with TRBD2. V was pared by 6 bases and J by 3 bases, with 7 bases of the junction left unmatched. CDR3 length: 15 amino acids. Per germline, CDR1 SNHLY and CDR2 FYNNEI. CDR3 nucleotide sequence: TGTGCCAGCAGGAGAGCGGGGGCCTACTACAATGAGCAGTTCTTC. This sequence encodes CASRRAGAYYNEQFF.

The chain is built from TRBV30 and TRBJ1-4; no clear D gene. The germline V gene encodes CDR1 GTSNPN and CDR2 SVGIG (reference sequence). The V end lost 3 bases, the J end lost 0 bases, and 11 bases lay between the germline ends. The CDR3 extends over 15 amino acids. The CDR3 sequence: CAWSVTRTTNEKLFF. As DNA, the CDR3 is TGTGCCTGGAGCGTAACAAGGACAACTAATGAAAAACTGTTTTTT. Full variable domain (outside the CDR3, taken from reference TRBV30 and TRBJ1-4): SQTIHQWPATLVQPVGSPLSLECTVEGTSNPNLYWYRQAAGRGLQLLFYSVGIGQISSEVPQNLSASRPQDRQFILSSKKLLLSDSGFYLCAWSVTRTTNEKLFFGSGTQLSVL.

The chain recombines TRBV7-2 with TRBJ1-1; D is unclear. Germline CDR1 SGHTA, CDR2 FQGNSA. The ends were cut back, 1 base at V and 4 bases at J, with 16 bases in the middle. The CDR3 loop spans 16 amino acids. CDR3 coding DNA: TGTGCCAGCAGCTTAGTGGGTACTTCCCGGAGCACTGAAGCTTTCTTT. Translating gives CASSLVGTSRSTEAFF.

The chain uses TRBV6-6 and TRBJ1-4, with D possibly matching TRBD1 (5 bases). The CDR3 consists of 14 residues. V lost 6 bases and J 1 base, leaving 9 bases between the germline ends. Per germline, CDR1 MNHNY and CDR2 SVGAGI (reference sequence). The CDR3 sequence is CASSRAQTNEKLFF. CDR3 DNA sequence: TGTGCCAGCAGCAGGGCCCAAACTAATGAAAAACTGTTTTTT.

V gene TRBV29-1 combines with J gene TRBJ2-5, with D perhaps TRBD1 or TRBD2 (5 bases each). Germline loops: CDR1 SQVTM, CDR2 ANQGSEA. Trimming removed 4 bases from V and 5 bases from J, with 14 bases in between. This CDR3 is built from 13 residues. CDR3 residues: CSVVLGPLETQYF. DNA of the CDR3: TGCAGCGTTGTTTTGGGACCGCTGGAGACCCAGTACTTC.

The chain combines TRBV5-1 with TRBJ2-3; 9 bases are a match to TRBD1. The CDR3 sequence is 15 residues long. Per germline, CDR1 SGHRS and CDR2 YFSETQ. The trim removed 3 bases at V and 6 bases at J, leaving 8 bases unmatched. In DNA, the CDR3 is TGCGCCAGCAGCTCTTTTACAGGGGGCTCGGATACGCAGTATTTT. It is translated as CASSSFTGGSDTQYF.

CDR3 in amino acids: CASSEARRGAEAFF. The CDR3 DNA follows: TGTGCCAGCAGTGAAGCGCGCAGGGGGGCTGAAGCTTTCTTT. V is TRBV6-1 and J is TRBJ1-1; 7 nucleotides match TRBD1. Germline V lookup: CDR1 MNHNS, CDR2 SASEGT. This CDR3 is 14 amino acids long. Trimming cost V 0 bases and J 6 bases; bases outside gene matches: 4.

The rearrangement uses TRBV6-5 and TRBJ2-7, with TRBD1 as a possible D gene (7 bases). Germline V gives CDR1 MNHEY, CDR2 SVGAGI. V lost 5 bases to trimming and J lost 4 bases, with 15 bases between them. The CDR3 is made up of 14 amino acids. CDR3 coding DNA: TGTGCCAGCAGTCAGGGGGGCCCCCGGTACGAGCAGTACTTC. Translating it yields CASSQGGPRYEQYF.

The chain couples TRBV2 to TRBJ1-6; 8 bases agree with TRBD1. The V and J ends lost 6 bases and 8 bases, in that order; junction bases with no gene match: 9. This CDR3 is built from 15 residues. The germline V gene encodes CDR1 SNHLY and CDR2 FYNNEI. As DNA, the CDR3 is TGTGCCAGCAGAGGACAGGGTAGGGGACATTCACCCCTCCACTTT. Translation: CASRGQGRGHSPLHF.

The chain joins TRBV5-4 to TRBJ2-3; perhaps D is TRBD1 or TRBD2 (7 bases each). Germline loops: CDR1 SGHNT, CDR2 YYREEE (reference sequence). V was shortened by 7 bases and J by 4 bases, with 19 bases between the two germline ends. This CDR3 has 15 residues. This chain's CDR3 is CASAEMGGTADTQYF. The DNA of the CDR3 is TGTGCCAGCGCCGAAATGGGAGGGACAGCAGATACGCAGTATTTT.

This chain uses TRBV6-5 with TRBJ2-5, with 14 bases aligning to TRBD2. In germline, CDR1 is MNHEY, CDR2 SVGAGI. V lost 6 bases to trimming and J lost 4 bases; unmatched junction nucleotides: 1. This CDR3 comprises 14 residues. CDR3 DNA sequence: TGTGCCAGCAGGGGGACTAGCGGGGGAGAGACCCAGTACTTC. Residues: CASRGTSGGETQYF.

The V and J genes are TRBV19 and TRBJ2-5; TRBD1 agrees at 9 bases. This CDR3 contains 13 residues. Germline V gives CDR1 LNHDA, CDR2 SQIVND (reference sequence). Trimming at V came to 9 bases and at J to 4 bases, leaving 6 bases not matched to a gene. Here the CDR3 DNA reads TGTGCCAGCCGGGACAGGGTCCGAGAGACCCAGTACTTC. Protein: CASRDRVRETQYF. Based on the CDR3 plus reference TRBV19 and TRBJ2-5, the full variable domain is DGGITQSPKYLFRKEGQNVTLSCEQNLNHDAMYWYRQDPGQGLRLIYYSQIVNDFQKGDIAEGYSVSREKKESFPLTVTSAQKNPTAFYLCASRDRVRETQYFGPGTRLLVL.

This rearrangement joins TRBV2 to TRBJ2-5; 9 bases fit TRBD1. The J call may be faulty, since TRBJ2-7 better matches the DNA end. This CDR3 has 14 amino acids. Germline V gives CDR1 SNHLY, CDR2 FYNNEI. DNA for the CDR3: TGTGCCAGCATCCTCAGGACAGGGGACTACGAGCAGTACTTC. Residues: CASILRTGDYEQYF.